Below are 10 T cell receptor beta chains sequenced from a single sample in a study of T cells in Graves' hyperthyroidism and ophthalmopathy. The investigators amplified TCR beta CDR3 regions from RNA transcripts. The HTBI set primed first-round TCR CDR3 RT-PCR. From the multiplex PCR reads, TCRdb called clonotypes with MiXCR, one entry per CDR3 protein. The sample has hundreds of thousands of distinct CDR3 sequences, about a fifth seen once. The sequencing sample was made of blood. These TCRs come from a woman under 30 with Graves' hyperthyroidism.

This clonotype was recorded a few times. The V and J genes are TRBV9 and TRBJ2-2; 10 nucleotides agree with TRBD1. CDR1 and CDR2 (germline): SGDLS, YYNGEE. J gave up 6 bases and V 4 bases, and 9 bases lay outside the gene matches. This CDR3 has 16 amino acids. Written as DNA, the CDR3 is TGTGCCAGCAGCCATCCGGGACAGGGGCCCGCCGGGGAGCTGTTTTTT. Translation: CASSHPGQGPAGELFF.

This clonotype was counted at least ten times. CDR3 loop: CASSTRIGRGDYGYTF. The DNA for the CDR3 is TGTGCCAGCAGCACTCGAATCGGCAGGGGGGACTATGGCTACACCTTC. J is TRBJ1-2 and V is TRBV7-8, with 7 bases that match TRBD1. Losses at the gene ends were 5 bases for V and 3 bases for J; bases not matched to a gene: 12. The CDR3 spans 16 residues. In germline, CDR1 is SGHVS, CDR2 FQNEAQ.

Remarks on this clonotype: A much more abundant neighbour one base away suggests this may be a read error. Here the CDR3 reads CISLRQGNTEAFF. As DNA, the CDR3 is TGCATCTCTTTACGACAGGGGAACACTGAAGCTTTCTTT. This sequence joins TRBV29-1 and TRBJ1-1, with 7 positions matching TRBD1. Germline V CDR1 and CDR2: SQVTM, ANQGSEA. This CDR3 is 13 amino acids long. Full variable domain (remainder filled in from reference TRBV29-1 and TRBJ1-1): SAVISQKPSRDICQRGTSLTIQCQVDSQVTMMFWYRQQPGQSLTLIATANQGSEATYESGFVIDKFPISRPNLTFSTLTVSNMSPEDSSIYLCISLRQGNTEAFFGQGTRLTVV.

This clonotype was counted at least ten times. V and J are TRBV29-1 and TRBJ1-5; D gene uncertain. The CDR3 has 13 amino acids. Germline V gene sequence: CDR1 SQVTM, CDR2 ANQGSEA. V dropped 7 bases and J dropped 0 bases, with 10 bases sitting between them. Here the CDR3 DNA reads TGCAGCGCCATCACTACTAGCAATCAGCCCCAGCATTTT. Protein sequence: CSAITTSNQPQHF.

This clonotype has a count of ten or more. The chain carries TRBV10-2 and TRBJ1-5; no reliable D call. Germline CDR1 WSHSY, CDR2 SAAADI. The CDR3 runs to 15 residues. V dropped 8 bases and J dropped 1 base, with 15 bases sitting between them. The CDR3 bases are TGCGCCAGCGTGGCCTCTGTCGGGAGCAATCAGCCCCAGCATTTT. As protein: CASVASVGSNQPQHF.

The chain uses TRBV29-1 and TRBJ2-2; maybe TRBD1 (5 bases). Between the trimmed V and J ends, which lost 8 bases and 6 bases, there was a span of 13 bases. There are 12 residues in the CDR3. Germline lookup yields CDR1 SQVTM and CDR2 ANQGSEA. Here the CDR3 reads CSIQGNPGELFF. The CDR3, as DNA: TGCAGCATTCAGGGAAATCCCGGGGAGCTGTTTTTT.

A few counts support this clonotype. The chain joins TRBV15 to TRBJ1-6; D is unresolved. The V gene lost 3 bases and the J gene lost 6 bases, with 6 bases spanning the gap. The CDR3 consists of 13 residues. Germline CDR1 LNHNV, CDR2 YYDKDF (reference sequence). The DNA of the CDR3 is TGTGCCACCAGCAGGGGAACTAATTCACCCCTCCACTTT. It specifies CATSRGTNSPLHF.

In its sample, this clonotype was seen many times. The rearrangement joins TRBV20-1 to TRBJ2-7, with TRBD1 matching 10 bases. Looked up from germline, CDR1 is DFQATT and CDR2 is SNEGSKA (reference sequence). The CDR3 is made up of 14 amino acids. Trimming removed 3 bases from V and 3 bases from J; junction bases left unmatched: 5. DNA of the CDR3: TGCAGTGCTAGGGCCTGGACAGGGGGCTACGAGCAGTACTTC. It codes for CSARAWTGGYEQYF.

In this sample, this clonotype turned up many times. As DNA, the CDR3 is TGTGCCAGTACCTGGGGGAGGGGTCAGCCCCAGCATTTT. Translating gives CASTWGRGQPQHF. The rearrangement joins TRBV19 to TRBJ1-5; D is possibly TRBD1 (5 bases). Trimming took 7 bases from V and 6 from J, leaving 13 bases between them. The CDR3 consists of 13 residues. Per germline, CDR1 LNHDA and CDR2 SQIVND (reference sequence).

The sample holds many counts of this clonotype. The chain employs TRBV12-3 or TRBV12-4 and TRBJ1-5; TRBD1 might be the D (5 bases). The CDR3 is 12 amino acids. Trimming shortened V by 4 bases and J by 5 bases, and 6 bases separated the two germline ends. The CDR3: CASSSGYQPQHF. Here the CDR3 DNA reads TGTGCCAGCAGTTCAGGGTATCAGCCCCAGCATTTT.